Shown below are 9 T cell receptor beta chains from a single sample sequenced in a study of T cells in Graves' hyperthyroidism and ophthalmopathy. Template material for amplifying TCR beta CDR3 regions consisted of RNA transcripts. The TCR CDR3 was amplified in a first-round RT-PCR using the HTBI primer set. TCRdb re-called the multiplex PCR reads with MiXCR, one entry per CDR3 protein. The data contain over 500,000 distinct CDR3 sequences, 14% of them singletons. Sequencing input: blood. The receptors originated from a woman aged 40 to 50 with Graves' hyperthyroidism.

The V call is TRBV5-1, the J call TRBJ2-5; 7 nucleotides agree with TRBD2. Germline V gives CDR1 SGHRS, CDR2 YFSETQ. The CDR3 has 15 residues. Trimming cost V 0 bases and J 5 bases; bases outside gene matches: 7. Written as DNA, the CDR3 is TGCGCCAGCAGCTTGGTAGGACTAGAGGGCGAGACCCAGTACTTC. This encodes CASSLVGLEGETQYF.

This clonotype was observed at least ten times. The V gene is TRBV6-1, the J gene TRBJ1-5; D might be TRBD1 (6 bases). Trimming left V 2 bases short and J 0 bases short, with 14 bases between. Per the germline V gene, CDR1 is MNHNS and CDR2 is SASEGT. This CDR3 region has 17 residues. This CDR3 is CASSERGGRNSNQPQHF. The DNA of the CDR3 is TGTGCCAGCAGTGAACGCGGGGGGCGAAATAGCAATCAGCCCCAGCATTTT.

The V and J genes are TRBV20-1 and TRBJ2-3; D is unclear. Per germline, CDR1 DFQATT and CDR2 SNEGSKA (reference sequence). The germline V and J ends were trimmed by 3 bases and 2 bases, with 18 bases remaining between them. This CDR3 is built from 16 residues. CDR3 coding DNA: TGCAGTGCTAGGCGTCTGGTGGCTGGGCCCACAGATACGCAGTATTTT. It codes for CSARRLVAGPTDTQYF.

This clonotype appeared many times. This rearrangement joins TRBV28 to TRBJ1-5; D gene ambiguous. V was shortened by 5 bases and J by 2 bases, with 19 bases between the two germline ends. The CDR3 is 17 amino acids. Germline values: CDR1 MDHEN, CDR2 SYDVKM. CDR3 bases: TGTGCCAGCAGTAAGATACGACAAGCCCGCGGCAATCAGCCCCAGCATTTT. As protein: CASSKIRQARGNQPQHF. The variable domain in full, completed from reference TRBV28 and TRBJ1-5, reads DVKVTQSSRYLVKRTGEKVFLECVQDMDHENMFWYRQDPGLGLRLIYFSYDVKMKEKGDIPEGYSVSREKKERFSLILESASTNQTSMYLCASSKIRQARGNQPQHFGDGTRLSIL.

The table lists this clonotype with many counts. The V call is TRBV28, the J call TRBJ2-7; 11 bases are a match to TRBD1. CDR3 length: 16 residues. Germline V gives CDR1 MDHEN, CDR2 SYDVKM. Germline trimming cut 4 bases from V and 5 bases from J; bases unmatched to any gene: 10. The DNA for the CDR3 is TGTGCCAGCAGTTCAGGGGCTGGACAGGGGGCCGACGAGCAGTACTTC. It translates to CASSSGAGQGADEQYF.

The chain carries TRBV5-1 and TRBJ2-3; tentatively, D is TRBD1 or TRBD2 (5 bases each). The V and J ends lost 0 bases and 14 bases respectively, with 16 bases between them. The CDR3 runs 13 residues. The germline V gene has CDR1 SGHRS and CDR2 YFSETQ. The CDR3 reads CASSLDSRWGMYF. The CDR3 DNA is TGCGCCAGCAGCTTGGATAGCCGATGGGGGATGTATTTT.

This clonotype appeared a few times. Mismatch with germline at one junction end may stem from a read error. The chain has TRBV10-3 and TRBJ2-1, with D unclear. The CDR3 length is 13 residues. CDR1 ENHRY and CDR2 SYGVKD come from the germline V gene. The CDR3 sequence: CAISETVWDEQLF. The CDR3 nucleotides read TGTGCCATCAGTGAAACAGTTTGGGATGAGCAGCTCTTC.

Ten or more counts support this clonotype. The chain combines TRBV10-3 with TRBJ1-6, with 7 bases lining up with TRBD1. Germline lookup yields CDR1 ENHRY and CDR2 SYGVKD. The CDR3 covers 17 residues. V dropped 2 bases and J dropped 9; count of bases not matched to a gene: 13. This CDR3 reads CAISENAPQGTGSPLHF. CDR3 bases: TGTGCCATCAGTGAGAACGCACCACAGGGGACGGGTTCACCCCTCCACTTT.

The V call is TRBV18, the J call TRBJ2-2; a weak D match, TRBD1 (6 bases). This CDR3 is built from 15 residues. CDR1 KGHSH and CDR2 LQKENI come from the germline V gene. Deletions cut 3 bases from V and 7 bases from J, with 15 bases between. As DNA, the CDR3 is TGTGCCAGCTCACCGGACAGCCATGGTTTCGGGGAGCTGTTTTTT. This sequence encodes CASSPDSHGFGELFF.